A single sample is the source of the 10 T cell receptor beta chains below, sequenced in a study of blood T cell repertoires in COVID-19. Here immunoSEQ multiplex PCR was the method, and the copy in TCRdb shows in-frame clones only, minus some. This table holds around 20,000 clones, around 89% found once. Sequencing was done on a sample of peripheral blood. The receptors originated from a human donor with active COVID-19. The donor label of this sample is uncertain.

V gene TRBV6-5 combines with J gene TRBJ2-7; weak D call: TRBD1 (6 bases). Trimming took off 10 bases at V and 2 bases at J, with 12 bases between the two ends. CDR1 is MNHEY, CDR2 SVGAGI, per germline. The CDR3 covers 12 residues. CDR3 DNA sequence: TGTGCCACATCAGGGGAAGCCTACGAGCAGTACTTC. This gives the protein CATSGEAYEQYF.

V usage is TRBV7-8 and J usage is TRBJ1-1; a weak D match, TRBD1 (6 bases). CDR3 size: 15 residues. The V gene's germline CDR1 is SGHVS and CDR2 FQNEAQ. V dropped 0 bases and J dropped 4 bases, with 12 bases sitting between them. DNA for the CDR3: TGTGCCAGCAGCTTAGCGCTGGGGGCAAGCACTGAAGCTTTCTTT. Protein sequence: CASSLALGASTEAFF.

This chain joins TRBV25-1 and TRBJ2-7; 8 bases align to TRBD1. The V segment lost 0 bases and the J segment 2 bases; nucleotides outside the gene matches: 12. This CDR3 has 18 amino acids. Germline lookup yields CDR1 MGHDK and CDR2 SYGVNS. The CDR3 loop reads CASSEYDRGNIPTYEQYF. The CDR3, as DNA: TGTGCCAGCAGTGAATACGACAGGGGCAACATACCAACCTACGAGCAGTACTTC.

The chain joins TRBV30 to TRBJ2-1, with TRBD2 identical over 8 bases. CDR1 is GTSNPN and CDR2 is SVGIG in the germline V gene (reference sequence). This CDR3 has 15 amino acids. V gave up 4 bases and J gave up 8 bases; unmatched junction bases: 13. The CDR3 protein is CAWTRPGLGFHEQFF. The CDR3 DNA reads TGTGCCTGGACCCGTCCGGGACTAGGATTCCATGAGCAGTTCTTC.

The DNA for the CDR3 is TGTGCCAGCAGCCAAGATGGGCCAGGGGGAAAACTCCCCCTGTTTTTT. This codes for CASSQDGPGGKLPLFF. The V call is TRBV3-1 (or the pseudogene TRBV3-2), the J call TRBJ1-4, with TRBD1 identical over 7 bases. The length of the CDR3 is 16 residues. Germline V CDR1 and CDR2: LGHDT, YNNKEL (reference sequence). With V trimmed by 0 bases and J by 14 bases, 15 bases remained unmatched.

This clone was seen just once. The chain couples TRBV9 to TRBJ1-5; D ambiguous. This CDR3 has 15 amino acids. Germline V lookup: CDR1 SGDLS, CDR2 YYNGEE. Trimming pared 4 bases from V and 3 bases from J, leaving 14 bases between. The CDR3 here is CASSPAREFNQPQHF. The CDR3 nucleotides read TGTGCCAGCAGCCCGGCAAGGGAGTTCAATCAGCCCCAGCATTTT.

The rearrangement links TRBV9 to TRBJ1-3; no clear D gene. This CDR3 has 15 residues. Trimming took off 4 bases at V and 2 bases at J, with 13 bases between the two ends. CDR1 SGDLS and CDR2 YYNGEE come from the germline V gene. This CDR3 reads CASSPPGRTGNTIYF. The CDR3 DNA is TGTGCCAGCAGCCCCCCGGGTCGCACTGGAAACACCATATATTTT.

The chain employs TRBV11-3 and TRBJ2-5; 7 bases align to TRBD2. This CDR3 has 16 amino acids. Germline CDR1 SGHNT, CDR2 YENEEA. V shed 1 base, J shed 7 bases, and the junction held 12 bases outside the gene matches. The DNA of the CDR3 is TGTGCCAGCAGCTTAGTAACGGGAGGCCCCCTTGGGACCCAGTACTTC. Its protein product is CASSLVTGGPLGTQYF.

The chain joins TRBV9 to TRBJ2-3, with 8 bases aligning to TRBD2. CDR1 SGDLS and CDR2 YYNGEE come from the germline V gene. The V segment lost 6 bases and the J segment 0 bases; nucleotides outside the gene matches: 0. The CDR3 spans 13 residues. The DNA for the CDR3 is TGTGCCAGCACTAGCGGGAGCACAGATACGCAGTATTTT. This sequence encodes CASTSGSTDTQYF.

This chain connects TRBV5-1 to TRBJ2-7, with a possible D match to TRBD1 (6 bases). Germline CDR1 is SGHRS and CDR2 is YFSETQ. The CDR3 contains 15 residues. V dropped 0 bases and J dropped 4 bases, with 14 bases sitting between them. Written as DNA, the CDR3 is TGCGCCAGCAGCTTGGGCGGACAGAGGGCTTACGAGCAGTACTTC. As protein: CASSLGGQRAYEQYF.